The 15 T cell receptor beta chains below were found in one sample sequenced in a study of T cell repertoires in cytomegalovirus infection. Each CDR3 protein is one row after TCRdb ran MiXCR on the reads. The repertoire consists of about 530,000 distinct CDR3 sequences, with 26% occurring once and the leading ten covering around 14%. The sample comprised PBMCs. These receptors all stem from a human donor in good health (CMV status not recorded). Some clones in this sample may be carry-over from other donors' samples.

This clonotype was detected a few times. The chain employs TRBV27 and TRBJ1-2, with TRBD1 as a possible D gene (6 bases). The V and J ends lost 4 bases and 0 bases respectively, with 6 bases between them. The germline CDR1 and CDR2 sequences are MNHEY and SMNVEV (reference sequence). There are 13 residues in the CDR3. The chain's CDR3 is CASSWDTNYGYTF. The CDR3 DNA follows: TGTGCCAGCAGTTGGGACACTAACTATGGCTACACCTTC.

This clonotype came up many times. The V call is TRBV7-6, the J call TRBJ2-1; the D call may be TRBD1 or TRBD2 (6 bases each). Trimming cost V 5 bases and J 0 bases, with 20 bases left between them. In germline, CDR1 is SGHVS, CDR2 FNYEAQ. The CDR3 totals 18 residues. CDR3 DNA: TGTGCCAGCAGCCCTCGGGGGCGGCAACTGCGCTCCTACAATGAGCAGTTCTTC. This gives the protein CASSPRGRQLRSYNEQFF.

V usage is TRBV7-9 and J usage is TRBJ2-5, with TRBD1 matching 10 bases. J was trimmed by 4 bases and V by 5 bases; bases with no gene match: 10. The CDR3 has 16 amino acids. In germline, CDR1 is SEHNR, CDR2 FQNEAQ (reference sequence). CDR3 coding DNA: TGTGCCAGCAGCGATGACAGGGGGCCGGGAAGAGAGACCCAGTACTTC. It translates to CASSDDRGPGRETQYF.

This clonotype was recorded a few times. The chain carries TRBV5-1 and TRBJ2-7; D perhaps matches TRBD1 (5 bases). There are 15 residues in the CDR3. Trimming removed 0 bases from V and 2 bases from J, with 12 bases in between. The germline V gene has CDR1 SGHRS and CDR2 YFSETQ. CDR3 nucleotides: TGCGCCAGCAGCTTGGCGCCAGGGTCCCCCTACGAGCAGTACGTC. This gives the protein CASSLAPGSPYEQYV.

This clonotype came up a few times. This sequence joins TRBV2 and TRBJ2-2, with TRBD1 identical over 7 bases. Trimming cost V 6 bases and J 4 bases; bases outside gene matches: 5. Germline-derived CDR1 and CDR2 are SNHLY and FYNNEI. The CDR3 is 14 amino acids. CDR3 sequence reads: CASSQTGTTGELFF. DNA for the CDR3: TGTGCCAGCAGCCAGACAGGGACCACCGGGGAGCTGTTTTTT.

This clonotype was observed many times. This chain connects TRBV6-4 to TRBJ1-5; TRBD1 matches at 7 bases. V lost 3 bases and J lost 4; bases outside the gene matches: 3. The germline gives CDR1 MRHNA, CDR2 SNTAGT. This CDR3 comprises 14 residues. The CDR3 here is CASSETGSNQPQHF. CDR3 DNA sequence: TGTGCCAGCAGTGAGACAGGGAGTAATCAGCCCCAGCATTTT.

This clonotype showed up just a few times. J is TRBJ2-5 and V is TRBV4-2; 8 nucleotides line up with TRBD1. The V gene's germline CDR1 is LGHNA and CDR2 YNFKEQ. Trimming removed 0 bases from V and 5 bases from J; junction bases left unmatched: 17. CDR3 length: 19 residues. The CDR3 spells CASSQEPPRYDRGGETQYF. The CDR3 DNA reads TGTGCCAGCAGCCAAGAGCCCCCTAGATACGACAGGGGTGGGGAGACCCAGTACTTC.

This clonotype was recorded a few times. This rearrangement joins TRBV20-1 to TRBJ2-1; D remains ambiguous. Per the germline V gene, CDR1 is DFQATT and CDR2 is SNEGSKA (reference sequence). This CDR3 comprises 12 residues. V lost 6 bases to trimming and J lost 0 bases, with 6 bases between them. The CDR3 loop reads CSAPFSYNEQFF. The CDR3 DNA follows: TGCAGTGCCCCATTCTCCTACAATGAGCAGTTCTTC.

The chain carries TRBV10-3 and TRBJ2-7; D is unclear. The germline V gene has CDR1 ENHRY and CDR2 SYGVKD. The CDR3 totals 13 residues. V lost 3 bases, J lost 6 bases, and 12 bases lay in between. CDR3 sequence (DNA): TGTGCCATCAGTGATCGTGAGCTGGGCGAGCAGTACGTC. It yields the protein CAISDRELGEQYV.

This clonotype was observed many times. V and J are TRBV7-2 and TRBJ2-1; D is perhaps TRBD1 (5 bases). Germline V CDR1 and CDR2: SGHTA, FQGNSA. The ends were cut back, 1 base at V and 7 bases at J, with 8 bases in the middle. This CDR3 contains 13 residues. In DNA form, the CDR3 reads TGTGCCAGCAGCTTAGGGGGCAGAAATGAGCAGTTCTTC. As protein: CASSLGGRNEQFF.

V is TRBV19 and J is TRBJ2-7; TRBD2 is a possible D gene (6 bases). Per germline, CDR1 LNHDA and CDR2 SQIVND (reference sequence). This CDR3 has 13 residues. With 9 bases removed from V and 3 bases from J, the gap between germline ends came to 15 bases. CDR3: CASWREGHYEQYV. The CDR3 DNA reads TGTGCCAGCTGGAGGGAAGGCCACTACGAGCAGTACGTC.

This chain uses TRBV24-1 with TRBJ2-1, with a tentative D call TRBD2 (5 bases). V was clipped by 3 bases and J by 6 bases, with 14 bases between them. From germline, CDR1 is KGHDR and CDR2 SFDVKD. CDR3 length equals 15 residues. This chain's CDR3 is CATSDLAGTVNEQFF. The CDR3 bases are TGTGCCACCAGTGATCTGGCGGGCACAGTCAATGAGCAGTTCTTC.

In this sample, this clonotype turned up once. The V gene is TRBV30, the J gene TRBJ2-7; 7 nucleotides match TRBD1. The CDR3 runs 14 residues. Germline assignment: CDR1 GTSNPN and CDR2 SVGIG (reference sequence). V lost 5 bases, J lost 0 bases, and 7 bases stayed unmatched. CDR3 in amino acids: CAWDRVGVSYEQYF. CDR3 bases: TGTGCCTGGGACAGGGTAGGGGTCTCCTACGAGCAGTACTTC.

The chain has TRBV28 and TRBJ1-1; no reliable D call. This CDR3 region has 12 residues. The V and J ends lost 8 bases and 3 bases respectively, with 10 bases between them. The germline CDR1 and CDR2 sequences are MDHEN and SYDVKM. In DNA form, the CDR3 reads TGTGCCAGCGGCCTCGAGTACACTGAAGCTTTCTTT. This gives the protein CASGLEYTEAFF.

This clonotype has a single count. V gene TRBV6-5 combines with J gene TRBJ2-5; a possible D gene is TRBD1 (6 bases). Germline lookup yields CDR1 MNHEY and CDR2 SVGAGI. V was shortened by 1 base and J by 5 bases, with 14 bases between the two germline ends. The CDR3 sequence is 15 residues long. The CDR3 region is CASSYFRGAAETQYF. As DNA, the CDR3 is TGTGCCAGCAGTTACTTCAGGGGCGCAGCCGAGACCCAGTACTTC.